This T cell receptor (beta chain) was obtained from a study of blood T cell repertoires in COVID-19. In the study's own analysis: How many nucleated cells were present was estimated from reference gene primer amplification. Only in-frame clones appear in the TCRdb table, and some are missing; sequencing was by immunoSEQ multiplex PCR. That table gives V, J and clone size, and the DNA gave D and trimming. The sample lists some 100,000 clones, around 84% occurring once. Deletions cut 3 bases from V and 9 bases from J, with 13 bases between. This CDR3 has 14 amino acids. CDR1 and CDR2 (germline): SGHRS, YFSETQ.

The rearrangement joins TRBV5-1 to TRBJ1-6, with TRBD1 as a possible D gene (5 bases). The sequenced sample consisted of peripheral blood. This TCR was recovered from a woman aged 60-70 years with acute or convalescent COVID-19. CDR3 sequence (DNA): TGCGCCAGCAGCTCCTCAGGGCCGGCTTCACCCCTCCACTTT. Its translation: CASSSSGPASPLHF.